This T cell receptor (beta chain) was documented in a study of cytomegalovirus exposure and HLA in healthy donors. Study-wide results and limits: Later on, a genetic analysis was performed. It linked a missense variant in DCLRE1C with V- and J-gene trimming of TCR beta. Later work found that TCR association rates differed between HLA loci; DRB1 had the most and HLA-C the fewest. In terms of immune exposure information, only CMV serostatus was available.

PCR primers comprised 60 Vbeta and 13 Jbeta primers. Clones were read by immunoSEQ multiplex PCR, and TCRdb kept only the in-frame ones, dropping some. The sample lists some 100,000 clones, roughly 80% occurring once. The CDR3 has 13 amino acids. V lost 6 bases and J 3 bases, leaving 6 bases between the germline ends. Per germline, CDR1 SGHTA and CDR2 FQGTGA. This clone came up a few times. The antigen is unknown. The receptor was isolated from a woman between 50 and 59 years old in good health and CMV-seropositive. This rearrangement joins TRBV7-3 to TRBJ1-6; unclear D gene. Specimen: PBMCs. The CDR3 is CASSEGYNSPLHF. The CDR3 coding sequence is TGTGCCAGCAGTGAGGGCTATAATTCACCCCTCCACTTT.